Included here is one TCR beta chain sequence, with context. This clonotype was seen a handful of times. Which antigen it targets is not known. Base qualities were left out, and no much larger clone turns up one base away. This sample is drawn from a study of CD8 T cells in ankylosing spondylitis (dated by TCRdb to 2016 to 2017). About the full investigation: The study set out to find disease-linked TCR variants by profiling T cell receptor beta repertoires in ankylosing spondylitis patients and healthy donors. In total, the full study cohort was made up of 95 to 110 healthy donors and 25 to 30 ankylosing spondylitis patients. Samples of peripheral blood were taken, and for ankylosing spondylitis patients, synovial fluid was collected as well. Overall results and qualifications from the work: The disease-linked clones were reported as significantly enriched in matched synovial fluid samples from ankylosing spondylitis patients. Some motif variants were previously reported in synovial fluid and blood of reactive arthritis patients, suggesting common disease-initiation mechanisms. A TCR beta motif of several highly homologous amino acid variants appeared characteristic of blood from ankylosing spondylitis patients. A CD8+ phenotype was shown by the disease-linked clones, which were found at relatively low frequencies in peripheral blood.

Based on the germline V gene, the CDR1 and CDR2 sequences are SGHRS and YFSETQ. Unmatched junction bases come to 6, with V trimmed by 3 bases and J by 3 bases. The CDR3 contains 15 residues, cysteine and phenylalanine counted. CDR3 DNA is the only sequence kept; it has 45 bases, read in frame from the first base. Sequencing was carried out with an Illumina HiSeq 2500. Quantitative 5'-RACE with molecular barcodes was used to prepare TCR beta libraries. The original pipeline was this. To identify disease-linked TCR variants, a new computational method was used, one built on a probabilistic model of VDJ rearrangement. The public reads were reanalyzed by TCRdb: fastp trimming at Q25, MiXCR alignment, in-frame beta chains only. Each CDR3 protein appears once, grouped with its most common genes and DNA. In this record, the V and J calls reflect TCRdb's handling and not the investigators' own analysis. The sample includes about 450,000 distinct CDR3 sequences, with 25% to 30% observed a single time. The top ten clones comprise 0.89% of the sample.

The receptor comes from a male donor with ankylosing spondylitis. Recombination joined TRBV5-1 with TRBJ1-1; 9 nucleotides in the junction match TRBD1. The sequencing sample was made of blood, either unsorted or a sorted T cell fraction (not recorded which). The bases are TGCGCCAGCAGCTCACAGGGGGCGTCGGACACTGAAGCTTTCTTT. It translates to CASSSQGASDTEAFF. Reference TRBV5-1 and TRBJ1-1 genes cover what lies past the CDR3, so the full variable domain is KAGVTQTPRYLIKTRGQQVTLSCSPISGHRSVSWYQQTPGQGLQFLFEYFSETQRNKGNFPGRFSGRQFSNSRSEMNVSTLELGDSALYLCASSSQGASDTEAFFGQGTRLTVV.